This T cell receptor beta chain was captured by sequencing in a study of coeliac disease. General study findings and limits: Only 1 of 6 controls, but about 55% of the 18 coeliac samples, showed published gliadin-specific TRB sequences. According to the authors, this method cannot detect gliadin-specific T cells in an unbiased way. Cross-contamination between intraepithelial and lamina propria cells was possible. Lower clonality than controls marked TRB and TRG repertoires from active celiac intraepithelial and lamina propria samples.

As for this clone: Its specificity is not known.

With 6 bases removed from V and 4 bases from J, the gap between germline ends came to 13 bases. This CDR3 comprises 14 residues. The germline CDR1 and CDR2 sequences are MDHEN and SYDVKM. Generated by immunoSEQ multiplex PCR, the TCRdb table keeps only in-frame clones and is missing some. This table holds around 5,700 clones, less than 75% found once. The V and J genes are TRBV28 and TRBJ2-4; maybe TRBD1 (5 bases). The sequence was obtained from a man between 65 and 85 years old with active celiac disease. Sequencing input: lymphocytes from the gut lamina propria. In nucleotides, the CDR3 is TGTGCCAGCAGCCGCGACAGCCAAAAAAACATTCAGTACTTC. Protein sequence: CASSRDSQKNIQYF.